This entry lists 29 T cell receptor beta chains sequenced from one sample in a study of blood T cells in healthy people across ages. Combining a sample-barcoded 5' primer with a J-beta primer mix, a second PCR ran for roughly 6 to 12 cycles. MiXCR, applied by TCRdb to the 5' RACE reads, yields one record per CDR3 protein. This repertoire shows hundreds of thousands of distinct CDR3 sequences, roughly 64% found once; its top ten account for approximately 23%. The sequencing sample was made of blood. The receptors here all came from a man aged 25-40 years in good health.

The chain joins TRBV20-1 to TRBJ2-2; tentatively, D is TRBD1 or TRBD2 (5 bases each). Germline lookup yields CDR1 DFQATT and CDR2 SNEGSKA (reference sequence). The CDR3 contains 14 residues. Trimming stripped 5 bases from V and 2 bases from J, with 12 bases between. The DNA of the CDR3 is TGCAGTGCTTACCCGGGGCGAAACACCGGGGAGCTGTTTTTT. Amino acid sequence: CSAYPGRNTGELFF.

The CDR3 here is CASSLGYVTEAFF. CDR3 nucleotide sequence: TGTGCCAGCAGCTTGGGGTACGTAACCGAAGCTTTCTTT. The chain joins TRBV5-6 to TRBJ1-1; D is undetermined. Trimming stripped 0 bases from V and 8 bases from J, with 11 bases between. The V gene's germline CDR1 is SGHDT and CDR2 YYEEEE. The CDR3 is 13 amino acids.

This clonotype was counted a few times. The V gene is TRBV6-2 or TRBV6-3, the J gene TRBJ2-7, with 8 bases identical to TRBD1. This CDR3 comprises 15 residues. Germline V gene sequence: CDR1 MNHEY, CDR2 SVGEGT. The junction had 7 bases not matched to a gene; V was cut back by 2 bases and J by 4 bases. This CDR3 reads CASSYVGTGPYEQYF. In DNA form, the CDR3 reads TGTGCCAGCAGTTACGTGGGGACAGGACCTTACGAGCAGTACTTC.

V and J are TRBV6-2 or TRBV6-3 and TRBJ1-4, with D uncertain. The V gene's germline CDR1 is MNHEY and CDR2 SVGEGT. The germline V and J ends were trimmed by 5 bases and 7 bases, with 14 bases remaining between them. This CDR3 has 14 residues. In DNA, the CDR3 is TGTGCCAGCAGTCTACAGCGTTTTGGTGAAAAACTGTTTTTT. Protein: CASSLQRFGEKLFF.

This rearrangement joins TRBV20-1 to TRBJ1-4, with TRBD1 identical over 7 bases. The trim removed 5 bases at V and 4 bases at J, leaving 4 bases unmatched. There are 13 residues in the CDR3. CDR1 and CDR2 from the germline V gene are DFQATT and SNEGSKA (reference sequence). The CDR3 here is CSAQTGSNEKLFF. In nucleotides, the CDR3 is TGCAGTGCTCAGACAGGGAGTAATGAAAAACTGTTTTTT.

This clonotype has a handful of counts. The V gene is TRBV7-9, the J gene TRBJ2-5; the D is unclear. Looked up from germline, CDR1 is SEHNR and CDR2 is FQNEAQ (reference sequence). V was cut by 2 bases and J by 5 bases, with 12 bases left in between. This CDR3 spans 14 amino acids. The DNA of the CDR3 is TGTGCCAGCAGCTTATCTGCTGTGGTGGAGACCCAGTACTTC. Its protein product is CASSLSAVVETQYF.

This chain's CDR3 is CASSHGQEGQPQHF. The CDR3 DNA follows: TGCGCCAGCAGCCACGGACAGGAAGGCCAGCCCCAGCATTTT. The chain recombines TRBV5-1 with TRBJ1-5, with TRBD1 matching 7 bases. The germline V gene encodes CDR1 SGHRS and CDR2 YFSETQ. The CDR3 has 14 residues. The junction had 8 bases not matched to a gene; V was cut back by 4 bases and J by 7 bases.

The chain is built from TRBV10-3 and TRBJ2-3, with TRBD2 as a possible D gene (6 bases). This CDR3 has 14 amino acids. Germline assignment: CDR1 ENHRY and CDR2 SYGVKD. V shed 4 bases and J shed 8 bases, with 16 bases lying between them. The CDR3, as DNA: TGTGCCATCAGTGGGACCGGGAGTCGTACTACGCAGTATTTT. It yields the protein CAISGTGSRTTQYF.

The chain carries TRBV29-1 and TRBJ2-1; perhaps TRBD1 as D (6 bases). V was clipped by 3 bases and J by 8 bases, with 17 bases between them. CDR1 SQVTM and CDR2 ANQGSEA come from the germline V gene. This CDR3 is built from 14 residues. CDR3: CSVEGTRVLDEQFF. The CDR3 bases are TGCAGCGTTGAGGGGACACGGGTCTTGGATGAGCAGTTCTTC.

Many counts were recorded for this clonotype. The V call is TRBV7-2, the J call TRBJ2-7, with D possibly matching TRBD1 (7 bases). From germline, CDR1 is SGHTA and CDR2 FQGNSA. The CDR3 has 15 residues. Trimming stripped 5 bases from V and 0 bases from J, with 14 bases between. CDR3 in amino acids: CASSTGAGTSYEQYF. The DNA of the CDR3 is TGTGCCAGCAGCACAGGGGCGGGGACCTCCTACGAGCAGTACTTC.

CDR3 DNA sequence: TGCGCCAGCAGCTTTGGGACTAGCACCCTGGAGACCCAGTACTTC. It translates to CASSFGTSTLETQYF. The rearrangement joins TRBV5-1 to TRBJ2-5; TRBD2 matches at 9 bases. V trimming: 2 bases; J trimming: 5 bases; junction bases outside the gene matches: 7. CDR3 length equals 15 residues. In germline, CDR1 is SGHRS, CDR2 YFSETQ.

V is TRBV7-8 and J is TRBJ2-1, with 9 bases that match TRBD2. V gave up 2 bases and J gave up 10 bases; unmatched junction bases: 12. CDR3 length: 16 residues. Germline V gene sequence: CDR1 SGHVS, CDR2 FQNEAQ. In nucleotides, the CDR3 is TGTGCCAGCAGCTTAAGACTAAGCGGGAGGAATCCGGAGCAGTTCTTC. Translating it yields CASSLRLSGRNPEQFF.

CDR3: CSASFAGRNEQFF. For the CDR3, the DNA is TGCAGTGCTAGTTTTGCAGGGAGGAATGAGCAGTTCTTC. The chain is built from TRBV20-1 and TRBJ2-1, with a possible D match to TRBD2 (6 bases). Per germline, CDR1 DFQATT and CDR2 SNEGSKA (reference sequence). The CDR3 runs 13 residues. The V end lost 3 bases, the J end lost 7 bases, and 13 bases lay between the germline ends.

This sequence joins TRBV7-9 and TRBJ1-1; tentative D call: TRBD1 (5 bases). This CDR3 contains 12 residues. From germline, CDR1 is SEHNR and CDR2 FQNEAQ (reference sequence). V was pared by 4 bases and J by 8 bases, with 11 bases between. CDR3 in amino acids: CASSSGRGEAFF. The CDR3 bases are TGTGCCAGCAGCTCAGGCCGGGGGGAAGCTTTCTTT.

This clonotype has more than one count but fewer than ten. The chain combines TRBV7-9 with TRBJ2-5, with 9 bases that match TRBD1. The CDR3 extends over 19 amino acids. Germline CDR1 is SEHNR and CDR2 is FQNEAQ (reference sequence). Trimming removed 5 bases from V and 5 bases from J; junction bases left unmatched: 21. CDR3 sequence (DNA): TGTGCCAGCAGCCTCAACCGATGGTTCGGACAGGGGTTCGGGGAGACCCAGTACTTC. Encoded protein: CASSLNRWFGQGFGETQYF.

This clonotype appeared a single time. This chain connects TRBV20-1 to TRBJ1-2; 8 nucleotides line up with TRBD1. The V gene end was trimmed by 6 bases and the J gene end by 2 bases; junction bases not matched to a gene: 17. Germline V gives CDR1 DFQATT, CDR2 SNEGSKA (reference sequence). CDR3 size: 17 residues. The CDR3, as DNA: TGCAGTGCCCGGTATATAGTAGGACAGGGCTCAAACTATGGCTACACCTTC. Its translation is CSARYIVGQGSNYGYTF.

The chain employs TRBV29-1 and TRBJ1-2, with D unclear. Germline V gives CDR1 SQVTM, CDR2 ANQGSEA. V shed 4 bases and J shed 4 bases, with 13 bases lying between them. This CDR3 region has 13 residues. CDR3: CSVVGASGYGYTF. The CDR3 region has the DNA TGCAGCGTTGTTGGAGCGTCTGGCTATGGCTACACCTTC.

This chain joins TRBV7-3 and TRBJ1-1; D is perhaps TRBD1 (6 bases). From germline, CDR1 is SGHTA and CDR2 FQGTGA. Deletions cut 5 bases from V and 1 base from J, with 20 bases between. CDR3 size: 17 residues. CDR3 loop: CASSETPGTTGNTEAFF. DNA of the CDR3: TGTGCCAGCAGCGAAACCCCGGGAACGACAGGGAACACTGAAGCTTTCTTT.

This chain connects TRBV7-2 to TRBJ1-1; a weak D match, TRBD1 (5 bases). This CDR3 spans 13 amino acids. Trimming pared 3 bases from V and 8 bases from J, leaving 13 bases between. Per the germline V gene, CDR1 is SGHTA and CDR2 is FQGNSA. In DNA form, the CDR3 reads TGTGCCAGCAGCTTTACGCAGGGTTCCGAAGCTTTCTTT. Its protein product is CASSFTQGSEAFF.

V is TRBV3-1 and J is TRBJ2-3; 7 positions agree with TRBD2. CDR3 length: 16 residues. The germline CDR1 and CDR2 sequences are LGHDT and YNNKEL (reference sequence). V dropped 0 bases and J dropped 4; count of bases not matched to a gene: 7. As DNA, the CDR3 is TGTGCCAGCAGCCAAGATCTGCGGGGGAGGTCAGATACGCAGTATTTT. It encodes CASSQDLRGRSDTQYF.

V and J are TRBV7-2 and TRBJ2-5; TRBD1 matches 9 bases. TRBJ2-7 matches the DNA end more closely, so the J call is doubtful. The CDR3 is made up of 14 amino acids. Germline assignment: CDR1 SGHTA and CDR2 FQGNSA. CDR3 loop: CASSLGTGITEQYF. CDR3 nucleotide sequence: TGTGCCAGCAGCTTGGGGACAGGGATAACCGAGCAGTACTTC.

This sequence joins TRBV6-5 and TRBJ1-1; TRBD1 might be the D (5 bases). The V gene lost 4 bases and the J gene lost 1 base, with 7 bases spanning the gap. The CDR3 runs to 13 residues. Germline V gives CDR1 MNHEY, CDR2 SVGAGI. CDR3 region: CASSWDANTEAFF. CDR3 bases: TGTGCCAGCAGTTGGGACGCGAACACTGAAGCTTTCTTT.

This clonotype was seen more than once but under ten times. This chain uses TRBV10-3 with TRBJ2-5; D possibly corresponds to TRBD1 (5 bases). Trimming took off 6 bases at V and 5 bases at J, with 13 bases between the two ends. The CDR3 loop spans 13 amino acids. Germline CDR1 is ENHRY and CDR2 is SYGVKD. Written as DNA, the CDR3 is TGTGCCATCAGGGCCCAGGGTGGGGAGACCCAGTACTTC. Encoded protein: CAIRAQGGETQYF.

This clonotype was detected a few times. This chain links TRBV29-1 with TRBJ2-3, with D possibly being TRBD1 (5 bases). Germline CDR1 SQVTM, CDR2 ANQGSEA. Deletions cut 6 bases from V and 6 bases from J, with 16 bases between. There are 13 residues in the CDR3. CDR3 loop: CSVDKGLGDTQYF. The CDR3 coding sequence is TGCAGCGTCGACAAGGGGCTGGGGGATACGCAGTATTTT.

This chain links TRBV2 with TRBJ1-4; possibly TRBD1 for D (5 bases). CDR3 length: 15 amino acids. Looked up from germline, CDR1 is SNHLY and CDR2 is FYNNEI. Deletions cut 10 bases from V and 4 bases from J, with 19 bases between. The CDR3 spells CATSSGVGFNEKLFF. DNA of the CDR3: TGTGCCACCTCTTCGGGGGTCGGATTTAATGAAAAACTGTTTTTT.

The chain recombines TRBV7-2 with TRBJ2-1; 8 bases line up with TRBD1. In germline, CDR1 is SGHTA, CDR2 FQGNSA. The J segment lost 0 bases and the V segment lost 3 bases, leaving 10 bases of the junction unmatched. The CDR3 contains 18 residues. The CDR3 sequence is CASSFLDREDSSYNEQFF. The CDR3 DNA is TGTGCCAGCAGCTTCCTGGACAGGGAGGATAGCTCCTACAATGAGCAGTTCTTC.

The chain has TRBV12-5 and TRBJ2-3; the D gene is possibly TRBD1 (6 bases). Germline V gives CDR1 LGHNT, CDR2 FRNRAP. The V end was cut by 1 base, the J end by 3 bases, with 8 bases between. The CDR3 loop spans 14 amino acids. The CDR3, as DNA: TGTGCTAGTGGTTTGGGACAGGCAACAGATACGCAGTATTTT. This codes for CASGLGQATDTQYF.

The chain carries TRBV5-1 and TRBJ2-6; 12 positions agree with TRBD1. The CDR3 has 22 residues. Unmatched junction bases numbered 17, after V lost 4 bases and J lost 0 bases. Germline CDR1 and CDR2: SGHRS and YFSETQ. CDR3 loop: CASSIPGGQGAPSFSGANVLTF. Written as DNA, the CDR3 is TGCGCCAGCAGCATTCCCGGGGGACAGGGGGCTCCCTCCTTCTCTGGGGCCAACGTCCTGACTTTC.

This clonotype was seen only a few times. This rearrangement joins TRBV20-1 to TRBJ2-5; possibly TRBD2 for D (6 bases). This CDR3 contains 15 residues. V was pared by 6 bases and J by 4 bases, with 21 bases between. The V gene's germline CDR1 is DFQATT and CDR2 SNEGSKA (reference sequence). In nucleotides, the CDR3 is TGCAGTGCAAGGGGCCCTACGGGGGAGTCAGAGACCCAGTACTTC. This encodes CSARGPTGESETQYF.